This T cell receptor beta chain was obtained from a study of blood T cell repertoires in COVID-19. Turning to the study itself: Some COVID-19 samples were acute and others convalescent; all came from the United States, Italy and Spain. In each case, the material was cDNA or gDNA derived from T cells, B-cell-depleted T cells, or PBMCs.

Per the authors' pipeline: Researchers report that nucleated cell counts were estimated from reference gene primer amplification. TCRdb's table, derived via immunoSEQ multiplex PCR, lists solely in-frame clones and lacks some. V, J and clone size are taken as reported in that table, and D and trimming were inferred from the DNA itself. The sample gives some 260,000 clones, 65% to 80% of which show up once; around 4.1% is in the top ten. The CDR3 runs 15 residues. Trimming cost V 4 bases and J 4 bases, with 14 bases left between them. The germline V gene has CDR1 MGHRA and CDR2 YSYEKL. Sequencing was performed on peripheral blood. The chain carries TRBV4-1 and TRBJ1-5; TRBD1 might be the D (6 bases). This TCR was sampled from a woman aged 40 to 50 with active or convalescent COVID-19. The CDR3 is CASSPGQTPNQPQHF. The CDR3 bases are TGCGCCAGCAGCCCCGGACAGACGCCTAATCAGCCCCAGCATTTT.